This entry is about one T cell receptor beta chain. Its recognized antigen is unknown. Receptor amplification or capture employed 5' RACE. For each TCR library, 3,500 to 4,000 ng of total RNA was used. For each sample, cDNA was synthesized in eight separate reactions using SMARTScribe reverse transcriptase. During cDNA synthesis, template switching was used to introduce unique molecular identifiers that contained a 6-nucleotide sample barcode. Two nested PCRs of approximately 16 and 10 cycles amplified the TCRalpha and TCRbeta cDNA, and bead purification followed each PCR. Before amplification, the cDNA was treated with uracil DNA-glycosylase and purified using the QIAquick PCR purification kit. In the second PCR, Illumina TruSeq-compatible adapters and sample-specific barcodes were added. Library quality and concentration were checked on TapeStation and Qubit, and libraries were pooled at roughly 5.1 ng each. Pooled libraries were sequenced on an Illumina HiSeq2500 single-index Rapid Run with 2 x 100 bp reads and custom sequencing primers. In the authors' own workflow: MiGEC version 1.2.6 was used for UMI-based consensus assembly, which corrected PCR and sequencing errors. V(D)J alignment, clonotype assembly and CDR3 extraction were performed with MiXCR version 2.1.1. To normalise gene usage, clonotype sharing and MAIT/NKT TCR abundance, the top 1000, 10 000 and 20 000 clonotypes in each sample were analysed. Diversity was computed as the inverse Simpson index with the vegan R package after downsampling to 27 000 UMIs. Statistical testing used paired Mann-Whitney U tests on the discordant twin pairs and applied Benjamini-Hochberg correction for multiple testing. After the reads were reprocessed by TCRdb, one entry was made per CDR3 protein sequence, with no DNA. The V and J calls were not made by the authors but by TCRdb's processing. The table for this sample shows 420,000 or so distinct CDR3 sequences. 2% to 3% of the sample is in the top ten clones.

A roughly 2.4 ml peripheral blood sample was drawn into PAXgene tubes per donor and stored at -80°C. Total RNA was isolated from whole blood with the PAXgene blood miRNA kit on an automated QIAcube, without T cell sorting. Peripheral blood from monozygotic twin pairs concordant or discordant for inflammatory bowel disease was subjected to deep TCRalpha and TCRbeta repertoire profiling with unique molecular barcoding. Smoking habits were recorded for all twin pairs, with individuals classified as current, former or never smokers. The sample belongs to a study of monozygotic twins with inflammatory bowel disease (dated by TCRdb to between 2019 and 2020). For the study in its entirety: A total of 28 monozygotic twin pairs were included in the full study, comprising nine German pairs (four IBD-concordant, five IBD-discordant) and 19 IBD-discordant Danish pairs. Disease-associated traits were sought mainly through comparisons between IBD patients and their genetically identical healthy co-twins within discordant pairs. Each individual had, on average, about 151 000 unique TCRalpha sequences and 181 000 unique TCRbeta sequences available for analysis. The research as a whole found: Compared with healthy twins, IBD patients shared fewer clonotypes with other individuals, and the difference was most pronounced in patients with signs of disease activity. No difference in repertoire similarity was observed between concordant and discordant twins, possibly owing to limited statistical power. Measured by the inverse Simpson index, TCRbeta repertoire diversity was lower in IBD patients than in their healthy co-twins. The analysis was unable to tell apart different T cell subtypes. No single strong signal or clonotype linked to IBD turned up in the results, so the idea that one exists was not supported. Background noise and inter-individual variability may have been introduced into the repertoires by the differing immunosuppressive treatments among patients.

The CDR3 starts with the cysteine, ends with the phenylalanine, and has 16 residues. DNA was not recorded. The germline V gene provides CDR1 SGHVS and CDR2 FQNEAQ. The receptor's source is a human donor with ulcerative colitis or Crohn's disease, or a healthy co-twin of an affected twin (not recorded which). The sequence joins TRBV7-8 to TRBJ1-1. The source material was blood. CDR3 region: CASSLGGRRVNTEAFF.